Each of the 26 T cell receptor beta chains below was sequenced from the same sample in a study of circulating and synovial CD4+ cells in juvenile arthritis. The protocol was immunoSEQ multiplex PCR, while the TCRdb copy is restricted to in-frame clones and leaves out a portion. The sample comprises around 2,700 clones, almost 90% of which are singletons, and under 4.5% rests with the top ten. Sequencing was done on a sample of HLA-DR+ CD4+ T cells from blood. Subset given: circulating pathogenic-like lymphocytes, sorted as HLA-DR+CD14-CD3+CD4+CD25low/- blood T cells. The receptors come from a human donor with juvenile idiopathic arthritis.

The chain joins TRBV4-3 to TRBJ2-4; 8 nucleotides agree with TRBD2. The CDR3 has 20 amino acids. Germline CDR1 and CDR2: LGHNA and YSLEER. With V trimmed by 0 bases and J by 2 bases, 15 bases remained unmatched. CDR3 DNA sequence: TGCGCCAGCAGCCAAGAACCCTTAACCGGGACTAGTATAACCAAAAACATTCAGTACTTC. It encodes CASSQEPLTGTSITKNIQYF.

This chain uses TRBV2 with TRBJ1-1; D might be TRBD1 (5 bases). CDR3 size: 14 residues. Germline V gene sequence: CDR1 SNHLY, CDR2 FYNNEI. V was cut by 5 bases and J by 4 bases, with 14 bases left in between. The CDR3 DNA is TGTGCCAGCAGTTCGACCAGGGTTAGCACTGAAGCTTTCTTT. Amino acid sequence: CASSSTRVSTEAFF.

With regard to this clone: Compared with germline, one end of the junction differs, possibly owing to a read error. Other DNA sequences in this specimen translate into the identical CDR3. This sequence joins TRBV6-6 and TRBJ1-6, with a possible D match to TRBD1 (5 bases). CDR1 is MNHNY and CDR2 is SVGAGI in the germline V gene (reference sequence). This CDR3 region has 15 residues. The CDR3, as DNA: TGTGCCAGCAGCGCCGTCCGGGACTATAATTCCCCCCTCCACTTT. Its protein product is CASSAVRDYNSPLHF.

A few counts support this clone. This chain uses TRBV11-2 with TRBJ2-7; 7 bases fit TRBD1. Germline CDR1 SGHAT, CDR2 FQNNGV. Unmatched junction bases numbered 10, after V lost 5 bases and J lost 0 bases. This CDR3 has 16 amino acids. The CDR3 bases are TGTGCCAGCAGCCAACTTCAGGGGGTCCACTCCTACGAGCAGTACTTC. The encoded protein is CASSQLQGVHSYEQYF.

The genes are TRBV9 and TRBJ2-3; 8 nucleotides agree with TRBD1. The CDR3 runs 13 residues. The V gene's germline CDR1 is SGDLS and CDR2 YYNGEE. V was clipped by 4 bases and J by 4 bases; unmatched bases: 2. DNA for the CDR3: TGTGCCAGCAGCTCAGGGGGCGCAGATACGCAGTATTTT. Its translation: CASSSGGADTQYF.

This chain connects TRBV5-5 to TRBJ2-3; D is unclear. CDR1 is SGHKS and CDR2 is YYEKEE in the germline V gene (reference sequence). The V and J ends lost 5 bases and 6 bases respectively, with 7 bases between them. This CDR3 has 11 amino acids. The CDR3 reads CASSLLDTQYF. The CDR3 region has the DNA TGTGCCAGCAGTCTTCTCGATACGCAGTATTTT.

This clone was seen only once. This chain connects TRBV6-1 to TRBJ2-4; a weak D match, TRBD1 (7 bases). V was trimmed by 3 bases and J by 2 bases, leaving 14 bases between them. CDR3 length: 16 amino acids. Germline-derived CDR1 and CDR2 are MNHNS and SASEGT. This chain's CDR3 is CASSDWPGGTKNIQYF. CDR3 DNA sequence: TGTGCCAGCAGTGACTGGCCAGGGGGGACCAAAAACATTCAGTACTTC.

The CDR3 sequence is CASSLSGYSEAFF. As DNA, the CDR3 is TGTGCCAGCAGCTTATCGGGATACTCTGAAGCTTTCTTT. This chain uses TRBV7-3 with TRBJ1-1; D gene unclear. Trimming removed 2 bases at V and 6 bases at J, with 10 bases between. The CDR3 totals 13 residues. Looked up from germline, CDR1 is SGHTA and CDR2 is FQGTGA. The full variable domain, rest sourced from reference TRBV7-3 and TRBJ1-1, is GAGVSQTPSNKVTEKGKYVELRCDPISGHTALYWYRQSLGQGPEFLIYFQGTGAADDSGLPNDRFFAVRPEGSVSTLKIQRTERGDSAVYLCASSLSGYSEAFFGQGTRLTVV.

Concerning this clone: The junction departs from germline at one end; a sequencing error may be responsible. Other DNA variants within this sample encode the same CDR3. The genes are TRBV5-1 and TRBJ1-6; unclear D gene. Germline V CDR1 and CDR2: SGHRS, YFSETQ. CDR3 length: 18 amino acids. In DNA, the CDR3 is TGCGCCAGCAGCCCCGCAGTTTATCGGAGCTCCTATAATTCCCCCCTCCACTTT. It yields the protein CASSPAVYRSSYNSPLHF.

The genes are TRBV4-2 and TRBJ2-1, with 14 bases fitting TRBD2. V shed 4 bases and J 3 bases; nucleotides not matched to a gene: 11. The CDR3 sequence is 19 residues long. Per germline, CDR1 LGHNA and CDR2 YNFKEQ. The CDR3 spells CASSPRGGLAGARYNEQFF. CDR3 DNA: TGTGCCAGCAGCCCCCGCGGGGGACTAGCGGGGGCTCGCTACAATGAGCAGTTCTTC.

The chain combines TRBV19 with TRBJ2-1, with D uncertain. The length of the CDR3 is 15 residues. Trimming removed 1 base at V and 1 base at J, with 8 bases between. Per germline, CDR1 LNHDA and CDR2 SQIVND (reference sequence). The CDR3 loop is CASSIGLNSYNEQFF. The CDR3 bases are TGTGCCAGTAGTATAGGGCTTAATTCCTACAATGAGCAGTTCTTC.

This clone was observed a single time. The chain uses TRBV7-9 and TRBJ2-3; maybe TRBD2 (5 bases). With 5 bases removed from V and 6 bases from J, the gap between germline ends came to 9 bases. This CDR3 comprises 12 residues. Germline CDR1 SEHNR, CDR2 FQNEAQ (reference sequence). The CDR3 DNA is TGTGCCAGCAGCCTGAGCGGTGATACGCAGTATTTT. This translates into CASSLSGDTQYF.

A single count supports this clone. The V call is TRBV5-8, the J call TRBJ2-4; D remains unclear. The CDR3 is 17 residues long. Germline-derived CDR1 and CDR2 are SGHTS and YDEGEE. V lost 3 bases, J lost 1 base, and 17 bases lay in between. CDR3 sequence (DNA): TGTGCCAGCAGCTCTTTACTAACTGTGAGGGCCAAAAACATTCAGTACTTC. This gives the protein CASSSLLTVRAKNIQYF.

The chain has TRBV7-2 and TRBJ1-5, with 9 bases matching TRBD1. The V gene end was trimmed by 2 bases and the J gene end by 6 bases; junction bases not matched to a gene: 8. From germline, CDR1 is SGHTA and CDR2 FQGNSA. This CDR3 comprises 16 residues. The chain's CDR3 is CASSLRGGTGPQPQHF. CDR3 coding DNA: TGTGCCAGCAGCTTAAGAGGGGGGACAGGGCCTCAGCCCCAGCATTTT. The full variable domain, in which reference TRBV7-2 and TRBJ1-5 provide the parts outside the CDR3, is GAGVSQSPSNKVTEKGKDVELRCDPISGHTALYWYRQSLGQGLEFLIYFQGNSAPDKSGLPSDRFSAERTGGSVSTLTIQRTQQEDSAVYLCASSLRGGTGPQPQHFGDGTRLSIL.

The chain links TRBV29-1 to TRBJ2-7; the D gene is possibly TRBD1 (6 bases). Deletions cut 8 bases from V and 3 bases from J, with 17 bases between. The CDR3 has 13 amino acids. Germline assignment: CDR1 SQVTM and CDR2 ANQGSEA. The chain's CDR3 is CSIQGRNYYEQYF. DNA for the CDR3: TGCAGCATACAGGGAAGAAACTACTACGAGCAGTACTTC.

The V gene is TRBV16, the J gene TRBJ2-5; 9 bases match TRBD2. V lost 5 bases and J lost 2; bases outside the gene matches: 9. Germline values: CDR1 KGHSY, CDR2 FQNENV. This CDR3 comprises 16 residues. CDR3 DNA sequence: TGTGCCAGCAGCGAGCCCGGGACTAGCTTACAAGAGACCCAGTACTTC. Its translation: CASSEPGTSLQETQYF.

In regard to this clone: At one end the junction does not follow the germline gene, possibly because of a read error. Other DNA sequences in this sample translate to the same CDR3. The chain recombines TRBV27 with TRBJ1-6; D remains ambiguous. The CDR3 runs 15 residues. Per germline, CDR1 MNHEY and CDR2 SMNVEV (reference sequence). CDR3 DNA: TGTGCCAGCAGTTCGGCGAGGTCCTATAATTCCCCCCTCCACTTT. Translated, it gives CASSSARSYNSPLHF.

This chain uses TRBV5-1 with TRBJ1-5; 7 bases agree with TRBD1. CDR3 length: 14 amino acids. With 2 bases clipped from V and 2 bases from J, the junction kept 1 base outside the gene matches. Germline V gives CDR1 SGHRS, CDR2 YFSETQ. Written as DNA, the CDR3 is TGCGCCAGCAGCTTTACAGGGGGCAATCAGCCCCAGCATTTT. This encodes CASSFTGGNQPQHF.

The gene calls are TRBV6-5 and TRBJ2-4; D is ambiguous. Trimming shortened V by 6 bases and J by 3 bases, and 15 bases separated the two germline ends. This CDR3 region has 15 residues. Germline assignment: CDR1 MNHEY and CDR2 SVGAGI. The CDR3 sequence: CASSPDSRVKNIQYF. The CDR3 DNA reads TGTGCCAGCAGCCCCGATAGTCGGGTCAAAAACATTCAGTACTTC.

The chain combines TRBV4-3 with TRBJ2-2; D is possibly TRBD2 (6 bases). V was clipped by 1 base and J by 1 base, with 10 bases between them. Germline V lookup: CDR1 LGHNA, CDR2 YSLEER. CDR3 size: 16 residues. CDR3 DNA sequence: TGCGCCAGCAGCCAAGTGGGAGCGGGGAACACCGGGGAGCTGTTTTTT. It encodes CASSQVGAGNTGELFF.

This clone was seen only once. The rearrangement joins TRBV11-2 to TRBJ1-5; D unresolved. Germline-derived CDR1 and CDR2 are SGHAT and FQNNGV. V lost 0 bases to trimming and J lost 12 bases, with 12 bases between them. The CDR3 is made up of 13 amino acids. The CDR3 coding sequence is TGTGCCAGCAGCTTAGATCGACTGAGAAACCAGCATTTT. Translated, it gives CASSLDRLRNQHF. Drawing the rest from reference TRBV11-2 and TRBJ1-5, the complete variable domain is EAGVAQSPRYKIIEKRQSVAFWCNPISGHATLYWYQQILGQGPKLLIQFQNNGVVDDSQLPKDRFSAERLKGVDSTLKIQPAKLEDSAVYLCASSLDRLRNQHFGDGTRLSIL.

CDR3 protein: CASSDSRGMASPSTDTQYF. DNA for the CDR3: TGTGCCAGCAGTGACTCCAGGGGGATGGCTAGCCCTAGCACAGATACGCAGTATTTT. The V call is TRBV6-4, the J call TRBJ2-3; the match to TRBD1 covers 7 bases. The CDR3 has 19 amino acids. Germline values: CDR1 MRHNA, CDR2 SNTAGT. The V segment lost 0 bases and the J segment 0 bases; nucleotides outside the gene matches: 12.

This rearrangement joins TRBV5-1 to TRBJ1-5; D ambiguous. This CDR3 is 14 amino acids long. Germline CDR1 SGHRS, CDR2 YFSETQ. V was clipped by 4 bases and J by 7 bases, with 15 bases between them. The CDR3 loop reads CASSGREQGQPQHF. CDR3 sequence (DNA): TGCGCCAGCAGCGGCCGGGAACAAGGCCAGCCCCAGCATTTT.

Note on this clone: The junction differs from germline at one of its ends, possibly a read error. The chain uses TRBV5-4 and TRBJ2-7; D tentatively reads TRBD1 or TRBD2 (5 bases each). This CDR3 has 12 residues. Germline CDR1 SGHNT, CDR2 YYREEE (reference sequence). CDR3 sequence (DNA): TGTGCCAGCAGTTTGGGGCGGGACGAGCAGTACTTC. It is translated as CASSLGRDEQYF.

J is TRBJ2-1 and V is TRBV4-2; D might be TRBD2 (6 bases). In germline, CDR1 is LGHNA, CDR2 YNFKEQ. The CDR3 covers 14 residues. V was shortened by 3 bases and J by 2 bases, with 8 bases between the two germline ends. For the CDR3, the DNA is TGTGCCAGCAGCCAGCGGGGCGCCTACAATGAGCAGTTCTTC. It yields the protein CASSQRGAYNEQFF.

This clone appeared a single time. This CDR3 reads CASSLLSRDEQFF. Here the CDR3 DNA reads TGTGCCAGCAGCTTATTGTCCAGGGATGAGCAGTTCTTC. The V and J genes are TRBV11-2 and TRBJ2-1; weak D call: TRBD1 (5 bases). There are 13 residues in the CDR3. V was shortened by 2 bases and J by 8 bases, with 10 bases between the two germline ends. Per germline, CDR1 SGHAT and CDR2 FQNNGV.